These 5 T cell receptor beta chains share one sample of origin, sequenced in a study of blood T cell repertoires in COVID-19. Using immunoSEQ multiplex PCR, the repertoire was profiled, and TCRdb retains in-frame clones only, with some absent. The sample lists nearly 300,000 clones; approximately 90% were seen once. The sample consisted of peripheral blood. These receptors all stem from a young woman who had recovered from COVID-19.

CDR3 sequence: CASSPGQIITEAFF. The DNA for the CDR3 is TGTGCCAGCTCACCCGGACAGATCATAACTGAAGCTTTCTTT. This chain joins TRBV18 and TRBJ1-1; possible D gene TRBD1, 6 bases. The ends were cut back, 3 bases at V and 5 bases at J, with 13 bases in the middle. The CDR3 is 14 residues long. Germline V lookup: CDR1 KGHSH, CDR2 LQKENI.

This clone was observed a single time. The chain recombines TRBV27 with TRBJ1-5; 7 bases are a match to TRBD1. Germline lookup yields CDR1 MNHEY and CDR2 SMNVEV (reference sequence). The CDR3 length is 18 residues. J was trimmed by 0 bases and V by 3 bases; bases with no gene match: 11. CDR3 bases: TGTGCCAGCAGTTTCCCCCGGGACAGACCCTATAGCAATCAGCCCCAGCATTTT. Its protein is CASSFPRDRPYSNQPQHF.

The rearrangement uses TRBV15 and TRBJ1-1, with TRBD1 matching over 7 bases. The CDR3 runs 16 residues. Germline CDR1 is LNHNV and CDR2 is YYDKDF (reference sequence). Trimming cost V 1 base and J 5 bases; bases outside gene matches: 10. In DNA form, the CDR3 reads TGTGCCACCAGCAGAGGGGGCAGGGGGGATTCAACTGAAGCTTTCTTT. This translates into CATSRGGRGDSTEAFF.

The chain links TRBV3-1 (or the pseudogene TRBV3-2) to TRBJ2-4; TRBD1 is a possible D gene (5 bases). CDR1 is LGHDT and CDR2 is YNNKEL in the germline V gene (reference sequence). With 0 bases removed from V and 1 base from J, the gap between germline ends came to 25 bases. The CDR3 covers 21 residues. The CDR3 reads CASSQDLCRAVHSWAKNIQYF. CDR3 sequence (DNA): TGTGCCAGCAGCCAAGATCTTTGCAGGGCAGTTCATTCGTGGGCCAAAAACATTCAGTACTTC.

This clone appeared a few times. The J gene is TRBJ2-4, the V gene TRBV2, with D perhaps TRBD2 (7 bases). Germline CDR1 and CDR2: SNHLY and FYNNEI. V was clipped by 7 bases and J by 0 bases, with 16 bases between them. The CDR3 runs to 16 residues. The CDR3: CASTGGTAVAKNIQYF. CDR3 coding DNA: TGTGCCAGCACGGGGGGCACCGCCGTAGCCAAAAACATTCAGTACTTC.